These 13 T cell receptor beta chains came from one sample sequenced in a study of blood T cell repertoires in COVID-19. This table comes from immunoSEQ multiplex PCR, and its TCRdb copy is limited to in-frame clones, with some not included. The sample records around 97,000 clones, about 87% being singletons. The sequencing input was peripheral blood. The receptors were sampled from a human donor in a cohort sampled during active COVID-19.

The J gene is TRBJ2-2, the V gene TRBV19, with a tentative D call TRBD2 (5 bases). Germline lookup yields CDR1 LNHDA and CDR2 SQIVND (reference sequence). CDR3 length: 14 residues. V lost 8 bases and J lost 4, with 14 bases in between. The CDR3 DNA is TGTGCCAGTGGTGAATCGGGGTTCACCGGGGAGCTGTTTTTT. This gives the protein CASGESGFTGELFF.

CDR3 amino acids: CASGLVDGWALARNTIYF. The DNA for the CDR3 is TGTGCTAGTGGTTTGGTAGATGGGTGGGCACTCGCCCGAAACACCATATATTTT. J is TRBJ1-3 and V is TRBV12-5; D not resolved. The CDR3 is made up of 18 amino acids. V was cut by 0 bases and J by 5 bases, with 20 bases left in between. CDR1 LGHNT and CDR2 FRNRAP come from the germline V gene.

V is TRBV4-1 and J is TRBJ1-2; a possible D gene is TRBD1 (5 bases). CDR3 size: 18 residues. Germline V CDR1 and CDR2: MGHRA, YSYEKL. Between the trimmed V and J ends, which lost 0 bases and 0 bases, there was a span of 17 bases. This chain's CDR3 is CASSQEVLETTANYGYTF. CDR3 DNA sequence: TGCGCCAGCAGCCAAGAGGTATTAGAAACGACAGCTAACTATGGCTACACCTTC.

The genes are TRBV5-1 and TRBJ1-4, with TRBD1 matching over 7 bases. The V gene end was trimmed by 4 bases and the J gene end by 3 bases; junction bases not matched to a gene: 12. From germline, CDR1 is SGHRS and CDR2 YFSETQ. The CDR3 totals 17 residues. The CDR3, as DNA: TGCGCCAGCAGCCTAACTTTATCCGGGACAGCTAATGAAAAACTGTTTTTT. Amino acids: CASSLTLSGTANEKLFF. The complete variable domain, with remaining parts taken from reference TRBV5-1 and TRBJ1-4, reads KAGVTQTPRYLIKTRGQQVTLSCSPISGHRSVSWYQQTPGQGLQFLFEYFSETQRNKGNFPGRFSGRQFSNSRSEMNVSTLELGDSALYLCASSLTLSGTANEKLFFGSGTQLSVL.

This clone was found a few times. The chain joins TRBV10-2 to TRBJ2-7; D gene uncertain. The V end lost 5 bases, the J end lost 0 bases, and 5 bases lay between the germline ends. Germline V gives CDR1 WSHSY, CDR2 SAAADI. CDR3 length equals 12 residues. This CDR3 is CASSTVSYEQYF. For the CDR3, the DNA is TGCGCCAGCAGTACAGTCTCCTACGAGCAGTACTTC.

The rearrangement joins TRBV3-1 (or the pseudogene TRBV3-2) to TRBJ1-2; 7 bases are shared with TRBD1. With 3 bases clipped from V and 7 bases from J, the junction kept 11 bases outside the gene matches. The CDR3 loop spans 15 amino acids. In germline, CDR1 is LGHDT, CDR2 YNNKEL (reference sequence). DNA for the CDR3: TGTGCCAGCAGCCATACATCCCGACAGGGAGGTGGCTACACCTTC. Translated: CASSHTSRQGGGYTF.

By its share, this clone is large. The V call is TRBV30, the J call TRBJ1-2, with D uncertain. Germline V gene lookup returns CDR1 GTSNPN and CDR2 SVGIG (reference sequence). This CDR3 comprises 10 residues. Trimming stripped 0 bases from V and 8 bases from J, with 4 bases between. CDR3 in amino acids: CAWSVRGYTF. In DNA, the CDR3 is TGTGCCTGGAGTGTTAGAGGCTACACCTTC.

The chain couples TRBV19 to TRBJ1-2; 8 positions agree with TRBD1. The V segment lost 6 bases and the J segment 8 bases; nucleotides outside the gene matches: 8. Germline values: CDR1 LNHDA, CDR2 SQIVND (reference sequence). The CDR3 loop spans 13 amino acids. DNA for the CDR3: TGTGCCAGTAGAGATAAAGGGACAGGAGGCTACACCTTC. Protein sequence: CASRDKGTGGYTF. The complete variable domain, with remaining parts taken from reference TRBV19 and TRBJ1-2, reads DGGITQSPKYLFRKEGQNVTLSCEQNLNHDAMYWYRQDPGQGLRLIYYSQIVNDFQKGDIAEGYSVSREKKESFPLTVTSAQKNPTAFYLCASRDKGTGGYTFGSGTRLTVV.

The chain links TRBV7-9 to TRBJ1-1, with 9 bases matching TRBD1. There are 15 residues in the CDR3. Trimming took 5 bases from V and 4 from J; bases not matched to a gene: 8. The germline CDR1 and CDR2 sequences are SEHNR and FQNEAQ (reference sequence). This CDR3 is CASSNQQGAGTEAFF. The CDR3 DNA reads TGTGCCAGCAGCAATCAACAGGGGGCAGGCACTGAAGCTTTCTTT.

This chain uses TRBV6-2 or TRBV6-3 with TRBJ2-1; D uncertain. V lost 2 bases to trimming and J lost 0 bases, with 8 bases between them. The germline CDR1 and CDR2 sequences are MNHEY and SVGEGT. The CDR3 totals 15 residues. This chain's CDR3 is CASSYTVSSYNEQFF. The CDR3 coding sequence is TGTGCCAGCAGTTACACGGTGAGCTCCTACAATGAGCAGTTCTTC.

The chain has TRBV9 and TRBJ1-1; 12 bases match TRBD1. The CDR3 runs 15 residues. V trimming: 0 bases; J trimming: 7 bases; junction bases outside the gene matches: 4. The germline CDR1 and CDR2 sequences are SGDLS and YYNGEE. Written as DNA, the CDR3 is TGTGCCAGCAGCGTAGCTGGGACAGGGGGCCTTGAAGCTTTCTTT. It is translated as CASSVAGTGGLEAFF.

V and J are TRBV7-3 and TRBJ2-1, with 8 nucleotides matching TRBD2. Germline V gene data show CDR1 as SGHTA and CDR2 as FQGTGA. This CDR3 comprises 16 residues. With V trimmed by 5 bases and J by 5 bases, 11 bases remained unmatched. The chain's CDR3 is CASSSIGGTSNNEQFF. The CDR3 DNA reads TGTGCCAGCAGCAGTATTGGGGGGACTAGTAACAATGAGCAGTTCTTC. Combining the CDR3 with reference TRBV7-3 and TRBJ2-1 gives the whole variable domain GAGVSQTPSNKVTEKGKYVELRCDPISGHTALYWYRQSLGQGPEFLIYFQGTGAADDSGLPNDRFFAVRPEGSVSTLKIQRTERGDSAVYLCASSSIGGTSNNEQFFGPGTRLTVL.

V usage is TRBV5-1 and J usage is TRBJ1-5, with 7 bases identical to TRBD1. Trimming removed 0 bases from V and 3 bases from J; junction bases left unmatched: 3. The CDR3 has 15 residues. Germline-derived CDR1 and CDR2 are SGHRS and YFSETQ. The CDR3 protein is CASSLGQGLNQPQHF. The CDR3 nucleotides are TGCGCCAGCAGCTTGGGACAGGGCCTCAATCAGCCCCAGCATTTT.